What follows are 21 T cell receptor beta chains derived from one specimen sequenced in a study of cytomegalovirus exposure and HLA in healthy donors. Researchers ran the PCR with 60 Vbeta and 13 Jbeta primers. The data were produced by immunoSEQ multiplex PCR, yet TCRdb's version contains in-frame clones alone and is incomplete. Here the sample spans tens of thousands of clones, about 73% being singletons. The material sequenced was PBMCs. These receptors all stem from a woman aged 25-40 years in good health and CMV-seronegative.

CDR3 bases: TGTGCCAGCAGCGGTACAGGGTTCCAAGAGACCCAGTACTTC. Translated: CASSGTGFQETQYF. This rearrangement joins TRBV7-2 to TRBJ2-5; D perhaps matches TRBD1 (6 bases). From germline, CDR1 is SGHTA and CDR2 FQGNSA. The CDR3 extends over 14 amino acids. V lost 5 bases and J 1 base, leaving 11 bases between the germline ends.

The chain is built from TRBV28 and TRBJ2-4; 7 bases map to TRBD1. The CDR3 is made up of 18 amino acids. CDR1 is MDHEN and CDR2 is SYDVKM in the germline V gene. J lost 0 bases, V lost 3 bases, and 11 bases had no gene match. The CDR3 DNA follows: TGTGCCAGCAGTTTTTGGGCAGGGGGAGAGGGAGCCAAAAACATTCAGTACTTC. Amino acids: CASSFWAGGEGAKNIQYF.

This clone appeared a single time. J is TRBJ2-3 and V is TRBV5-1; the match to TRBD2 covers 8 bases. Germline trimming cut 2 bases from V and 7 bases from J; bases unmatched to any gene: 21. Germline CDR1 is SGHRS and CDR2 is YFSETQ. CDR3 length: 19 amino acids. CDR3 protein: CASSFVSLLVAGSVNTQYF. For the CDR3, the DNA is TGCGCCAGCAGCTTCGTCTCCCTGTTGGTAGCGGGATCGGTCAATACGCAGTATTTT.

V gene TRBV15 combines with J gene TRBJ1-2; D ambiguous. The V end was cut by 1 base, the J end by 3 bases, with 6 bases between. Per germline, CDR1 LNHNV and CDR2 YYDKDF (reference sequence). The CDR3 has 13 amino acids. As DNA, the CDR3 is TGTGCCACCAGCAGAGGTACGGACTATGGCTACACCTTC. Translation: CATSRGTDYGYTF.

This chain uses TRBV5-1 with TRBJ2-3, with a possible D match to TRBD2 (5 bases). CDR1 is SGHRS and CDR2 is YFSETQ in the germline V gene. V gave up 1 base and J gave up 3 bases, with 6 bases separating them. This CDR3 spans 13 amino acids. CDR3 DNA: TGCGCCAGCAGCTTGCGGGAAACAGATACGCAGTATTTT. This encodes CASSLRETDTQYF.

The rearrangement uses TRBV29-1 and TRBJ2-1, with 8 positions matching TRBD2. This CDR3 has 13 residues. CDR1 and CDR2 from the germline V gene are SQVTM and ANQGSEA. The trim removed 3 bases at V and 8 bases at J, leaving 6 bases unmatched. The CDR3 reads CSVEAGGLYEQFF. The DNA for the CDR3 is TGCAGCGTTGAGGCGGGAGGCCTGTATGAGCAGTTCTTC.

This clone was found once. This sequence joins TRBV27 and TRBJ1-5; D gene unclear. This CDR3 has 13 amino acids. CDR1 is MNHEY and CDR2 is SMNVEV in the germline V gene (reference sequence). Trimming took 3 bases from V and 9 from J, leaving 12 bases between them. For the CDR3, the DNA is TGTGCCAGCAGTTTGCGGGTTAGTCGGCCCCAGCATTTT. The encoded protein is CASSLRVSRPQHF.

In its sample, this clone was seen a few times. The genes are TRBV6-4 and TRBJ1-5; D unclear. CDR1 and CDR2 (germline): MRHNA, SNTAGT. The CDR3 has 15 residues. Trimming removed 5 bases at V and 0 bases at J, with 11 bases between. In DNA form, the CDR3 reads TGTGCCAGCAGTTTAAACTTTTATAGCAATCAGCCCCAGCATTTT. It encodes CASSLNFYSNQPQHF.

The rearrangement uses TRBV1 and TRBJ2-3; TRBD2, the table's D call, lacks a check against the DNA. TRBV1 is reported as a pseudogene. This CDR3 is 16 amino acids long. The CDR3 here is CTSRRLAGEITDTQYF. DNA for the CDR3: TGCACCAGCAGGCGACTAGCGGGAGAGATCACAGATACGCAGTATTTT.

The chain couples TRBV7-9 to TRBJ1-1, with 8 nucleotides matching TRBD1. The trim removed 1 base at V and 3 bases at J, leaving 4 bases unmatched. The germline gives CDR1 SEHNR, CDR2 FQNEAQ (reference sequence). CDR3 length: 15 amino acids. The chain's CDR3 is CASSLEGQGYTEAFF. CDR3 bases: TGTGCCAGCAGCTTAGAAGGACAGGGATACACTGAAGCTTTCTTT.

The genes are TRBV28 and TRBJ2-3, with TRBD2 identical over 11 bases. The CDR3 totals 15 residues. V trimming: 3 bases; J trimming: 2 bases; junction bases outside the gene matches: 1. The germline gives CDR1 MDHEN, CDR2 SYDVKM. CDR3 region: CASSFSGRVTDTQYF. CDR3 nucleotides: TGTGCCAGCAGTTTTAGCGGGAGGGTCACAGATACGCAGTATTTT.

This clone was seen a few times. The V gene is TRBV6-4, the J gene TRBJ2-3; 10 bases are a match to TRBD2. The V gene's germline CDR1 is MRHNA and CDR2 SNTAGT. This CDR3 is built from 15 residues. V lost 5 bases, J lost 5 bases, and 7 bases stayed unmatched. The CDR3 sequence: CASSPLAGVGDTQYF. CDR3 nucleotides: TGTGCCAGCAGTCCTCTAGCGGGAGTGGGAGATACGCAGTATTTT.

The chain combines TRBV2 with TRBJ1-4; 9 positions agree with TRBD1. Trimming at V came to 2 bases and at J to 6 bases, leaving 4 bases not matched to a gene. There are 15 residues in the CDR3. In germline, CDR1 is SNHLY, CDR2 FYNNEI. The CDR3 loop reads CASSETGQGHEKLFF. CDR3 coding DNA: TGTGCCAGCAGTGAAACCGGACAGGGGCATGAAAAACTGTTTTTT.

The chain carries TRBV28 and TRBJ2-5; a weak D match, TRBD2 (6 bases). Between the trimmed V and J ends, which lost 3 bases and 2 bases, there was a span of 7 bases. Germline loops: CDR1 MDHEN, CDR2 SYDVKM. The CDR3 runs 13 residues. This CDR3 reads CASSFGGQETQYF. In DNA form, the CDR3 reads TGTGCCAGCAGTTTCGGGGGTCAAGAGACCCAGTACTTC.

This clone came up a few times. The V gene is TRBV28, the J gene TRBJ2-7; D is perhaps TRBD1 (6 bases). Trimming took 6 bases from V and 3 from J, leaving 18 bases between them. The CDR3 is made up of 15 amino acids. CDR1 is MDHEN and CDR2 is SYDVKM in the germline V gene. CDR3 DNA sequence: TGTGCCAGCAGCCGAAACAGGGCCCTTGGCTACGAGCAGTACTTC. This gives the protein CASSRNRALGYEQYF.

The chain has TRBV29-1 and TRBJ1-2; 7 bases agree with TRBD1. J lost 6 bases, V lost 3 bases, and 10 bases had no gene match. Per the germline V gene, CDR1 is SQVTM and CDR2 is ANQGSEA. The length of the CDR3 is 14 residues. Written as DNA, the CDR3 is TGCAGCGTTGATCCAGGGGGGTCCGGACATGGCTACACCTTC. Residues: CSVDPGGSGHGYTF.

As for this clone: Sequence at one end of the junction differs from germline and may be a read error. This chain connects TRBV29-1 to TRBJ1-1; possible D gene TRBD1, 6 bases. The CDR3 contains 15 residues. In germline, CDR1 is SQVTM, CDR2 ANQGSEA. This chain's CDR3 is CSIEGPAGANTEAFF. The DNA for the CDR3 is TGCAGCATTGAAGGCCCTGCAGGGGCGAACACTGAAGCTTTCTTT.

This clone occurred a few times. The chain carries TRBV28 and TRBJ2-4, with D possibly being TRBD1 (6 bases). Germline V lookup: CDR1 MDHEN, CDR2 SYDVKM. The V end lost 5 bases, the J end lost 16 bases, and 18 bases lay between the germline ends. The CDR3 has 12 residues. CDR3: CASSTPGHSGYF. The CDR3 DNA reads TGTGCCAGCAGTACGCCGGGACATTCTGGATACTTC.

The chain is built from TRBV11-2 and TRBJ1-5, with D hard to call. CDR1 and CDR2 from the germline V gene are SGHAT and FQNNGV. V dropped 5 bases and J dropped 5 bases, with 10 bases sitting between them. There are 13 residues in the CDR3. In DNA, the CDR3 is TGTGCCAGCAGCCCCTCCCGCGATCAGCCCCAGCATTTT. This gives the protein CASSPSRDQPQHF.

V and J are TRBV29-1 and TRBJ1-5, with D hard to call. Trimming removed 7 bases from V and 7 bases from J, with 14 bases in between. Germline V gene lookup returns CDR1 SQVTM and CDR2 ANQGSEA. CDR3 length: 12 amino acids. The CDR3 protein is CSAPTEYQPQHF. The CDR3 region has the DNA TGCAGCGCACCCACCGAGTACCAGCCCCAGCATTTT.

This clone was seen once. The chain uses TRBV18 and TRBJ2-5, with 8 nucleotides matching TRBD1. Germline trimming cut 2 bases from V and 4 bases from J; bases unmatched to any gene: 3. Germline V gives CDR1 KGHSH, CDR2 LQKENI. The CDR3 sequence is 14 residues long. CDR3 bases: TGTGCCAGCTCACCAACCACAGGGGGAGAGACCCAGTACTTC. Amino acid sequence: CASSPTTGGETQYF.